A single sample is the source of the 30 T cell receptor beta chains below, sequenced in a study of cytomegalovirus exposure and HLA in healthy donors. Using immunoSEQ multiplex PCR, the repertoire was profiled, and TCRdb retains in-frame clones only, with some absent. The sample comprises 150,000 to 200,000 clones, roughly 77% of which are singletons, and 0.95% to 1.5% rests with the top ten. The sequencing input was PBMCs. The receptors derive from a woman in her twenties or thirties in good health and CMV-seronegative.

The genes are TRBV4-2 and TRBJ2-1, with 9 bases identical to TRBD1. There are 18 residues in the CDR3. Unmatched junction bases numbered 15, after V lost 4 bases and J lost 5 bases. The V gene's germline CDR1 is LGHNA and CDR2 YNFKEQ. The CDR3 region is CASSLGRQGGFRDNEQFF. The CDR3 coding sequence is TGTGCCAGCAGCCTAGGGAGACAGGGGGGATTCAGGGACAATGAGCAGTTCTTC.

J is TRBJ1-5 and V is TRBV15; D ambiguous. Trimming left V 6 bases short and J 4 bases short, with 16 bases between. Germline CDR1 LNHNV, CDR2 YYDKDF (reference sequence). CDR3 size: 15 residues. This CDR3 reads CATRPSRAFNQPQHF. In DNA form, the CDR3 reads TGTGCCACCAGGCCCTCGCGGGCTTTTAATCAGCCCCAGCATTTT.

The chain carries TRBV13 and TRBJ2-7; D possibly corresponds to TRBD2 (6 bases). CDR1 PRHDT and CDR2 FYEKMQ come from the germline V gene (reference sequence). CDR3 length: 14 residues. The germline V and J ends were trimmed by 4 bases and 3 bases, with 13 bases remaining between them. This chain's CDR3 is CASSSGPGSYEQYF. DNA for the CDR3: TGTGCCAGCAGCTCCGGGCCCGGGAGCTACGAGCAGTACTTC.

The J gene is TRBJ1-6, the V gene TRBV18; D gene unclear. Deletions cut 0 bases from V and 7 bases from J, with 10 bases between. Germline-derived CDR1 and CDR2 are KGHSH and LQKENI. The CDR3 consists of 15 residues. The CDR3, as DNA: TGTGCCAGCTCACCACCCCCGGGAGGGAATTCACCCCTCCACTTT. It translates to CASSPPPGGNSPLHF. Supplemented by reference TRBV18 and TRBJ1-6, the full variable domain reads NAGVMQNPRHLVRRRGQEARLRCSPMKGHSHVYWYRQLPEEGLKFMVYLQKENIIDESGMPKERFSAEFPKEGPSILRIQQVVRGDSAAYFCASSPPPGGNSPLHFGNGTRLTVT.

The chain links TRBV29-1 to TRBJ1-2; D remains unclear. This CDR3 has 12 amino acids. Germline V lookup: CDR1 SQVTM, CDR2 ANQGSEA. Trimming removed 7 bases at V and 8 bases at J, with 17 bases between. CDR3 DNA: TGCAGCGGCTTGAAGATTGGGAGAGGCTACACCTTC. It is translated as CSGLKIGRGYTF.

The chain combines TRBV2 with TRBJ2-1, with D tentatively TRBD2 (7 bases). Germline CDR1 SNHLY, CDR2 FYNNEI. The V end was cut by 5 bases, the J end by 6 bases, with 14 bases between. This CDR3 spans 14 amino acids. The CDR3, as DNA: TGTGCCAGCAGTAGGCAGGGAGGGGGCAATGAGCAGTTCTTC. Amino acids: CASSRQGGGNEQFF.

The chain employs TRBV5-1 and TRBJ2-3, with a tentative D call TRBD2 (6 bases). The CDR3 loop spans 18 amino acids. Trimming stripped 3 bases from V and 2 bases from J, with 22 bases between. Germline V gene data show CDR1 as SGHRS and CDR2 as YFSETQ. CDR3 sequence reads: CASSSSLGSGRFTDTQYF. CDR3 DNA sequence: TGCGCCAGCAGCTCCTCGTTGGGTAGCGGAAGATTCACAGATACGCAGTATTTT. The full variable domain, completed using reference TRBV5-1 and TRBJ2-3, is KAGVTQTPRYLIKTRGQQVTLSCSPISGHRSVSWYQQTPGQGLQFLFEYFSETQRNKGNFPGRFSGRQFSNSRSEMNVSTLELGDSALYLCASSSSLGSGRFTDTQYFGPGTRLTVL.

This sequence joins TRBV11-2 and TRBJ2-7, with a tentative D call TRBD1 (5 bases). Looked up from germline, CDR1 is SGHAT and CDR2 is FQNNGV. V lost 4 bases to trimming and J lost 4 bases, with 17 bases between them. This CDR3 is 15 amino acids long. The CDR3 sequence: CASSSGGRVVYEQYF. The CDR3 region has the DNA TGTGCCAGCAGCTCTGGTGGCAGGGTAGTTTACGAGCAGTACTTC.

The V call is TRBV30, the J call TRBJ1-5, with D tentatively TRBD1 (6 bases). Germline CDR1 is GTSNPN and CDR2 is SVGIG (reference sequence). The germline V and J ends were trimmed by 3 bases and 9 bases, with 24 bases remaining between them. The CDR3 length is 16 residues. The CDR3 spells CAWRPPGGALRGPQHF. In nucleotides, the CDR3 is TGTGCCTGGAGACCTCCGGGGGGGGCTCTTCGGGGGCCCCAGCATTTT.

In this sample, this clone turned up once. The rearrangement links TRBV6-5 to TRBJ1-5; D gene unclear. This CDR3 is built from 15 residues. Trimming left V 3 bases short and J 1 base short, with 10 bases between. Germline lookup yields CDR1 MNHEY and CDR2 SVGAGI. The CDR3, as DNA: TGTGCCAGCAGTTATGGGCCCGCCAGCAATCAGCCCCAGCATTTT. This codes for CASSYGPASNQPQHF.

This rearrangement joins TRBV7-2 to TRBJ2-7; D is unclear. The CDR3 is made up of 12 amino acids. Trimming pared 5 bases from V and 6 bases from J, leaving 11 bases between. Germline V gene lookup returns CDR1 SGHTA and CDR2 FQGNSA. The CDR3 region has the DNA TGTGCCAGCAGCCGTCAGGTTGCCGAGCAGTACTTC. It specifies CASSRQVAEQYF.

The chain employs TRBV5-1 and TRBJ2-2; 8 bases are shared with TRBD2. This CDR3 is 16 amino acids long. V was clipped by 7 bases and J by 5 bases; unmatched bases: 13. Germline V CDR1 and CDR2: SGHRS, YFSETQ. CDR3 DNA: TGCGCCAGCGCCCGGGGCACTAGCGGAATAACCGGGGAGCTGTTTTTT. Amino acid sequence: CASARGTSGITGELFF.

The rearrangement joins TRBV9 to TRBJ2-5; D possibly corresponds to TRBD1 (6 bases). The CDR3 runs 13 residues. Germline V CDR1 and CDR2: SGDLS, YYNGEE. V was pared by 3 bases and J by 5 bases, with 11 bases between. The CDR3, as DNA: TGTGCCAGCAGCGCTACAGGGACCGAGACCCAGTACTTC. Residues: CASSATGTETQYF.

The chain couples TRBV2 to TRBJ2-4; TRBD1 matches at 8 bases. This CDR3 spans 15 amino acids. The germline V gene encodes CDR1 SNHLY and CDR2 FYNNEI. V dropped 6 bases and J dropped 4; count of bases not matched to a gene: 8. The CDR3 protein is CASRRTGNQKNIQYF. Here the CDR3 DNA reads TGTGCCAGCAGACGGACAGGGAACCAAAAAAACATTCAGTACTTC.

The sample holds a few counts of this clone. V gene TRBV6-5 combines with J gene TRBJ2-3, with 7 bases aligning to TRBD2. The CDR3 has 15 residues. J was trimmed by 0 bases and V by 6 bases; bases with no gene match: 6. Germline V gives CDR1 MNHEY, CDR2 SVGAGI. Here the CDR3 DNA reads TGTGCCAGCAGGGGAGGGACTCCGAGCACAGATACGCAGTATTTT. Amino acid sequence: CASRGGTPSTDTQYF.

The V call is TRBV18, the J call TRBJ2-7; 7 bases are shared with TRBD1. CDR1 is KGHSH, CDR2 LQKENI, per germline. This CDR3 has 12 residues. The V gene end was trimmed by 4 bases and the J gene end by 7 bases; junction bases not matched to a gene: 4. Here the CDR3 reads CASSRTGTEQYF. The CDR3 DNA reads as TGTGCCAGCTCACGGACAGGTACTGAGCAGTACTTC.

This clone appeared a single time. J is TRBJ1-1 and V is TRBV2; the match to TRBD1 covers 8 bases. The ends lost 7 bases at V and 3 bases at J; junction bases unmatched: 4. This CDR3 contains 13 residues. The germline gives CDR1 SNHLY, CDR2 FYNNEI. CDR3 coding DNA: TGTGCCAGCACAGGGGGCGCAGACACTGAAGCTTTCTTT. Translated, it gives CASTGGADTEAFF.

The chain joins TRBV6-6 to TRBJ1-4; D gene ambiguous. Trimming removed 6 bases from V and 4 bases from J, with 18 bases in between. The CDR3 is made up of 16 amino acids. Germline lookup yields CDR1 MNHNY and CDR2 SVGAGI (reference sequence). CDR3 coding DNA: TGTGCCAGCAGCTACAACTTTATAGAGGGTAATGAAAAACTGTTTTTT. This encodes CASSYNFIEGNEKLFF.

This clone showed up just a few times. Here the CDR3 DNA reads TGTGCCAGCAGCTTAGAGCGCCTTCCCTATGGCTACACCTTC. Protein: CASSLERLPYGYTF. The gene calls are TRBV7-8 and TRBJ1-2; D is ambiguous. With 1 base removed from V and 4 bases from J, the gap between germline ends came to 10 bases. Germline values: CDR1 SGHVS, CDR2 FQNEAQ. This CDR3 comprises 14 residues.

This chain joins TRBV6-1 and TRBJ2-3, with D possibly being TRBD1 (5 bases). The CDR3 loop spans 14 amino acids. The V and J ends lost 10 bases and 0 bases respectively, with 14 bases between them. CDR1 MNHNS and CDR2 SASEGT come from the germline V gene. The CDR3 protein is CATGALLSTDTQYF. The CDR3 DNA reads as TGTGCCACTGGGGCCCTACTTAGCACAGATACGCAGTATTTT.

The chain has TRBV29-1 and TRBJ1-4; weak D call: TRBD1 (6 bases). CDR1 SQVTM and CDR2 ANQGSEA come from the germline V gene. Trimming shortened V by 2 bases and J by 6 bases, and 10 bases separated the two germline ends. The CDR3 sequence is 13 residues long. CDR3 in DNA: TGCAGCGTTGAACCTACAGGGCATGAAAAACTGTTTTTT. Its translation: CSVEPTGHEKLFF.

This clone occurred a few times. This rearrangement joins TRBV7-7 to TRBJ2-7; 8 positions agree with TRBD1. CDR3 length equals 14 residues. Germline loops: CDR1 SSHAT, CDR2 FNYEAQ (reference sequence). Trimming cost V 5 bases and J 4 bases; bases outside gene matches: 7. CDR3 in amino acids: CASSPGQGGYEQYF. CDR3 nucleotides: TGTGCCAGCAGCCCCGGACAGGGAGGATACGAGCAGTACTTC. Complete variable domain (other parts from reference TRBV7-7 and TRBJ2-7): GAGVSQSPRYKVTKRGQDVTLRCDPISSHATLYWYQQALGQGPEFLTYFNYEAQPDKSGLPSDRFSAERPEGSISTLTIQRTEQRDSAMYRCASSPGQGGYEQYFGPGTRLTVT.

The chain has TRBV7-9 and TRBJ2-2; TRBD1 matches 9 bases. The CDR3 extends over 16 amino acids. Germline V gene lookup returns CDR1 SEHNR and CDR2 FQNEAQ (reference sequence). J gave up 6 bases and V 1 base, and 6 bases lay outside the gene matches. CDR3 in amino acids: CASSLEYRGRSGELFF. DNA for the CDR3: TGTGCCAGCAGCTTAGAGTACAGGGGGCGGTCCGGGGAGCTGTTTTTT.

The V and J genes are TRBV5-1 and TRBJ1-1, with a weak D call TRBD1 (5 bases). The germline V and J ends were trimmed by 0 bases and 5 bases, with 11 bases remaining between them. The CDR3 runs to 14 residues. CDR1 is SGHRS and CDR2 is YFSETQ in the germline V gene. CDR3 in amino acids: CASSLVQGGTEAFF. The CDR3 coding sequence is TGCGCCAGCAGCTTGGTGCAGGGTGGGACTGAAGCTTTCTTT.

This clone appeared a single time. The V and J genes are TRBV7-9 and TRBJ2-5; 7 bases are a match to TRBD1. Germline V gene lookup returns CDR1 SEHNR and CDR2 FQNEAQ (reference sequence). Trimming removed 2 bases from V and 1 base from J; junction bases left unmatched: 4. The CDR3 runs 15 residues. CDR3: CASSLRQGVQETQYF. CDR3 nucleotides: TGTGCCAGCAGCTTAAGACAGGGCGTCCAAGAGACCCAGTACTTC.

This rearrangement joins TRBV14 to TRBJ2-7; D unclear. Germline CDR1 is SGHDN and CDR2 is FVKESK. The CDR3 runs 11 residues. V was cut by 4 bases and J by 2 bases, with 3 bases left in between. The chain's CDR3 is CASSPPYEQYF. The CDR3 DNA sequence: TGTGCCAGCAGCCCTCCCTACGAGCAGTACTTC.

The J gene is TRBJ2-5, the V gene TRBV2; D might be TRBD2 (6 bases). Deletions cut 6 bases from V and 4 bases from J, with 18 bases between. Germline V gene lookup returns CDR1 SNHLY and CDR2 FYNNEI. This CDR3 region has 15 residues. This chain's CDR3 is CASRGGLTLAETQYF. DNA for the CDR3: TGTGCCAGCAGGGGGGGACTTACACTGGCAGAGACCCAGTACTTC. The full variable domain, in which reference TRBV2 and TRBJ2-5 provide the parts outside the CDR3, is EPEVTQTPSHQVTQMGQEVILRCVPISNHLYFYWYRQILGQKVEFLVSFYNNEISEKSEIFDDQFSVERPDGSNFTLKIRSTKLEDSAMYFCASRGGLTLAETQYFGPGTRLLVL.

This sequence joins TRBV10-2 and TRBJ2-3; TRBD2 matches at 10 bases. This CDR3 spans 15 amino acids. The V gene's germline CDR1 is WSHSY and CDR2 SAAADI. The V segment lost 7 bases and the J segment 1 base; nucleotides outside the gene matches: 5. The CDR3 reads CASTTAGGRTDTQYF. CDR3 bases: TGCGCCAGCACGACAGCGGGGGGGCGCACAGATACGCAGTATTTT.

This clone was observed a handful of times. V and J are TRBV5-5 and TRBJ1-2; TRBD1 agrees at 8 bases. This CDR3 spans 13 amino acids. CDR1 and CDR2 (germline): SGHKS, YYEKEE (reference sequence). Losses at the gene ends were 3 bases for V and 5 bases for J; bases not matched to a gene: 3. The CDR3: CASSSTGVYGYTF. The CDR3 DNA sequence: TGTGCCAGCAGCTCGACAGGGGTTTATGGCTACACCTTC.

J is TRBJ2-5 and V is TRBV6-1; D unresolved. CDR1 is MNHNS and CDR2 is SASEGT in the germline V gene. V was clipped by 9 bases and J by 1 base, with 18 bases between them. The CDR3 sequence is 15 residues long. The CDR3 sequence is CARQTLGAPQETQYF. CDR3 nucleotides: TGTGCCAGACAAACCCTAGGAGCGCCCCAAGAGACCCAGTACTTC.